One sample yielded the 19 T cell receptor beta chains listed below, sequenced in a study of blood T cell repertoires in COVID-19 (TCRdb year 2020). To prepare the library, the immunoSEQ multiplex PCR assay was applied. TCRdb retrieved this table from immuneACCESS and kept in-frame rearrangements only. Not all clones are present; in checked studies, unresolved V genes account for under half, and no reason is known for the remainder. A total of about 100,000 clones appear in this sample, 85% to 95% of them only once. Less than 7.5% of the sample lies in the top ten. The sequencing sample was made of peripheral blood. These receptors originate from a man between 50 and 59 years old with active COVID-19.

The rearrangement joins TRBV28 to TRBJ1-2, with 7 bases identical to TRBD1. V lost 7 bases to trimming and J lost 4 bases; unmatched junction nucleotides: 18. The length of the CDR3 is 17 residues. Looked up from germline, CDR1 is MDHEN and CDR2 is SYDVKM. The CDR3 here is CASKDNKGGAGSYGYTF. CDR3 nucleotide sequence: TGTGCCAGCAAGGATAATAAAGGGGGCGCCGGATCCTATGGCTACACCTTC.

The J gene is TRBJ2-2, the V gene TRBV7-8; the D is unclear. The germline CDR1 and CDR2 sequences are SGHVS and FQNEAQ. The CDR3 is made up of 14 amino acids. V lost 6 bases and J lost 0, with 8 bases in between. The CDR3 DNA follows: TGTGCCAGCAGGGGCATAGCGAACACCGGGGAGCTGTTTTTT. Residues: CASRGIANTGELFF.

The chain uses TRBV7-2 and TRBJ2-3, with 13 bases matching TRBD2. The junction had 3 bases not matched to a gene; V was cut back by 4 bases and J by 2 bases. Germline CDR1 SGHTA, CDR2 FQGNSA. CDR3 size: 16 residues. CDR3 amino acids: CASSSGTSGNTDTQYF. In DNA form, the CDR3 reads TGTGCCAGCAGCTCCGGGACTAGCGGGAACACAGATACGCAGTATTTT.

The chain is built from TRBV15 and TRBJ2-5, with D maybe TRBD1 (5 bases). The CDR3 runs 13 residues. Per the germline V gene, CDR1 is LNHNV and CDR2 is YYDKDF (reference sequence). With 1 base removed from V and 3 bases from J, the gap between germline ends came to 6 bases. CDR3 bases: TGTGCCACCAGCAGAGCGACAGAAGAGACCCAGTACTTC. This gives the protein CATSRATEETQYF.

This chain uses TRBV6-1 with TRBJ2-1, with 14 positions matching TRBD2. Trimming cost V 0 bases and J 5 bases; bases outside gene matches: 18. CDR3 length: 22 amino acids. Germline V gene data show CDR1 as MNHNS and CDR2 as SASEGT. The CDR3 loop reads CASSEAQRSTSGRVRKNNEQFF. The CDR3 DNA follows: TGTGCCAGCAGTGAAGCTCAGCGATCGACTAGCGGGAGGGTCCGCAAGAACAATGAGCAGTTCTTC.

V gene TRBV5-1 combines with J gene TRBJ2-3; D is perhaps TRBD1 (6 bases). The CDR3 totals 14 residues. The germline V gene encodes CDR1 SGHRS and CDR2 YFSETQ. V shed 4 bases and J shed 2 bases, with 11 bases lying between them. The CDR3 spells CASSPGGYTDTQYF. CDR3 bases: TGCGCCAGCAGCCCTGGGGGCTACACAGATACGCAGTATTTT.

The rearrangement links TRBV9 to TRBJ2-4, with D perhaps matching TRBD2 (6 bases). The CDR3 sequence is 15 residues long. Per the germline V gene, CDR1 is SGDLS and CDR2 is YYNGEE. V shed 1 base and J shed 0 bases, with 8 bases lying between them. The CDR3 bases are TGTGCCAGCAGCGTATTGGGGGGAGCCAAAAACATTCAGTACTTC. As protein: CASSVLGGAKNIQYF.

This clone has just one count. This chain connects TRBV5-1 to TRBJ2-7; 10 nucleotides align to TRBD1. Germline V lookup: CDR1 SGHRS, CDR2 YFSETQ. Trimming at V came to 0 bases and at J to 5 bases, leaving 2 bases not matched to a gene. The CDR3 spans 14 residues. CDR3 sequence (DNA): TGCGCCAGCAGCTTGGATGGGACAGGGGACGAGCAGTACTTC. This translates into CASSLDGTGDEQYF.

This chain uses TRBV4-1 with TRBJ2-3; D might be TRBD1 (6 bases). The CDR3 is 12 amino acids. Trimming left V 2 bases short and J 10 bases short, with 10 bases between. Germline assignment: CDR1 MGHRA and CDR2 YSYEKL. The DNA for the CDR3 is TGCGCCAGCAGCCAAAACAGGGTGGCGCAGTATTTT. Translation gives CASSQNRVAQYF.

The chain carries TRBV28 and TRBJ1-4, with D possibly being TRBD1 (5 bases). The CDR3 length is 14 residues. Deletions cut 3 bases from V and 8 bases from J, with 13 bases between. Germline V CDR1 and CDR2: MDHEN, SYDVKM. CDR3 nucleotide sequence: TGTGCCAGCAGTTTCGGGGGGGACCTGGAAAAACTGTTTTTT. Protein: CASSFGGDLEKLFF.

This chain connects TRBV18 to TRBJ1-3; a weak D match, TRBD1 (5 bases). V lost 2 bases to trimming and J lost 0 bases, with 8 bases between them. The germline V gene encodes CDR1 KGHSH and CDR2 LQKENI. This CDR3 comprises 15 residues. The CDR3, as DNA: TGTGCCAGCTCACCAACCAGGGACTCTGGAAACACCATATATTTT. As protein: CASSPTRDSGNTIYF.

The chain uses TRBV25-1 and TRBJ1-6; the D gene is possibly TRBD1 (6 bases). There are 15 residues in the CDR3. The V gene's germline CDR1 is MGHDK and CDR2 SYGVNS. The V and J ends lost 6 bases and 10 bases respectively, with 19 bases between them. This CDR3 reads CASRPNQGSGSPLHF. CDR3 bases: TGTGCCAGCAGGCCGAATCAGGGGTCCGGATCACCCCTCCACTTT.

V is TRBV28 and J is TRBJ2-7; 7 positions agree with TRBD1. CDR3 length: 12 residues. The ends lost 7 bases at V and 1 base at J; junction bases unmatched: 1. The germline CDR1 and CDR2 sequences are MDHEN and SYDVKM. As DNA, the CDR3 is TGTGCCAGCAAGGACAGGTCCTACGAGCAGTACTTC. Translated: CASKDRSYEQYF.

The chain employs TRBV14 and TRBJ2-3; no clear D. The V gene's germline CDR1 is SGHDN and CDR2 FVKESK. Trimming pared 0 bases from V and 5 bases from J, leaving 6 bases between. CDR3 length equals 13 residues. CDR3 sequence (DNA): TGTGCCAGCAGCCAAGATCCGAGAGATACGCAGTATTTT. Residues: CASSQDPRDTQYF.

The chain has TRBV7-2 and TRBJ2-3; TRBD2 matches at 9 bases. CDR3 length: 15 amino acids. CDR1 is SGHTA, CDR2 FQGNSA, per germline. After removal of 5 bases from V and 10 bases from J, the junction contained 13 bases not matched to a gene. In DNA form, the CDR3 reads TGTGCCAGCAGCCCCCCCTCAGCGGGAGGTGGGGCGCAGTATTTT. This codes for CASSPPSAGGGAQYF. Full variable domain (missing parts from reference TRBV7-2 and TRBJ2-3): GAGVSQSPSNKVTEKGKDVELRCDPISGHTALYWYRQSLGQGLEFLIYFQGNSAPDKSGLPSDRFSAERTGGSVSTLTIQRTQQEDSAVYLCASSPPSAGGGAQYFGPGTRLTVL.

DNA of the CDR3: TGTGCCAGCAGTGAGGGTAGCGGGAGCGAGACCCAGTACTTC. Translating it yields CASSEGSGSETQYF. The chain combines TRBV6-4 with TRBJ2-5; 9 bases match TRBD2. CDR1 is MRHNA and CDR2 is SNTAGT in the germline V gene. This CDR3 contains 14 residues. After removal of 3 bases from V and 5 bases from J, the junction contained 4 bases not matched to a gene.

This CDR3 is CASSPTSGFTDTQYF. CDR3 DNA sequence: TGTGCCAGCAGTCCCACTAGCGGCTTCACAGATACGCAGTATTTT. V usage is TRBV6-2 or TRBV6-3 and J usage is TRBJ2-3, with TRBD2 matching over 8 bases. The CDR3 runs 15 residues. From germline, CDR1 is MNHEY and CDR2 SVGEGT. The J segment lost 2 bases and the V segment lost 5 bases, leaving 6 bases of the junction unmatched.

The rearrangement uses TRBV19 and TRBJ2-3, with 7 positions matching TRBD2. Germline lookup yields CDR1 LNHDA and CDR2 SQIVND (reference sequence). The CDR3 extends over 16 amino acids. The V gene end was trimmed by 2 bases and the J gene end by 0 bases; junction bases not matched to a gene: 5. DNA for the CDR3: TGTGCCAGTAGTATACGAAGCGGGACTAGCACAGATACGCAGTATTTT. Protein sequence: CASSIRSGTSTDTQYF.

V and J are TRBV7-8 and TRBJ1-5; D gene uncertain. The CDR3 is 15 amino acids. V lost 5 bases and J 4 bases, leaving 15 bases between the germline ends. CDR1 and CDR2 from the germline V gene are SGHVS and FQNEAQ. The CDR3 DNA follows: TGTGCCAGCAGCCGATCCGGGTTACCAAATCAGCCCCAGCATTTT. This translates into CASSRSGLPNQPQHF.